This TCR beta chain originates from a study of blood T cell repertoires in COVID-19. Study overall: The United States, Italy and Spain provided the acute and convalescent COVID-19 samples. PBMCs, B-cell-depleted T cells, or T cells provided the cDNA or gDNA that made up the material.

The authors' processing: How many nucleated cells were present was estimated from reference gene primer amplification. Clones were sequenced by immunoSEQ multiplex PCR, and TCRdb holds only the in-frame ones, with some missing. That table supplies the V and J calls and clone size; D and trimming were determined from the DNA. In the table there are a few hundred thousand clones, around nine tenths of which are singletons. Trimming took off 5 bases at V and 5 bases at J, with 15 bases between the two ends. The CDR3 consists of 15 residues. CDR1 is LGHNA, CDR2 YSLEER, per germline. This chain links TRBV4-3 with TRBJ1-4; possible D gene TRBD1, 6 bases. This TCR came from a man younger than 30 with active or convalescent COVID-19. Material: peripheral blood. In DNA form, the CDR3 reads TGCGCCAGCAGCAAGTCCCTAGGGGGAAATGAAAAACTGTTTTTT. It is translated as CASSKSLGGNEKLFF.